This entry features one T cell receptor (beta chain) sequence. One end of the junction is discordant with germline, which a read error may explain. The CDR3 loop spans 16 amino acids. Per the germline V gene, CDR1 is MGHDK and CDR2 is SYGVNS. Data came from immunoSEQ multiplex PCR; TCRdb stores just in-frame clones and leaves some out. The repertoire holds about 21,000 clones, with approximately 83% as singletons. The sample originates from a study of chemoradiotherapy in HPV16-positive cancers. Repeated repertoire sampling spanned the course of chemoradiotherapy. This rearrangement joins TRBV25-1 to TRBJ2-5; TRBD2 agrees at 13 bases. This TCR was sampled from a human donor with HPV-associated anogenital cancer. The sample consisted of blood, taken from a patient who underwent chemoradiotherapy. The CDR3 loop is CASSGLLAGGDETQHF. In DNA form, the CDR3 reads TGTGCCAGCAGTGGATTACTAGCGGGAGGGGATGAGACCCAGCACTTC.